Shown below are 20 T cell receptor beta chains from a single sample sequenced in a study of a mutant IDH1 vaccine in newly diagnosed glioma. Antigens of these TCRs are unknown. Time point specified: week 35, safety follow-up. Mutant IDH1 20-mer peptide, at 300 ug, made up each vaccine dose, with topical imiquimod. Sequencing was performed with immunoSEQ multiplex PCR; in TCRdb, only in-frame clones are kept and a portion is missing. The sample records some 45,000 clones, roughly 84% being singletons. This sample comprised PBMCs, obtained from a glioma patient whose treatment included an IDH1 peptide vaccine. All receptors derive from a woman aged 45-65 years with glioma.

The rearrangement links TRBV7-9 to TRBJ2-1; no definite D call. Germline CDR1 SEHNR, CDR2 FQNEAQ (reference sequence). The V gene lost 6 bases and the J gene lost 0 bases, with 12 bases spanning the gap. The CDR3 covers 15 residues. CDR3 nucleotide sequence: TGTGCCAGCAGTAGCAAGGGTAGCTCCTACAATGAGCAGTTCTTC. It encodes CASSSKGSSYNEQFF. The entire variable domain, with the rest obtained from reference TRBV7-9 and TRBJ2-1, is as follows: DTGVSQNPRHKITKRGQNVTFRCDPISEHNRLYWYRQTLGQGPEFLTYFQNEAQLEKSRLLSDRFSAERPKGSFSTLEIQRTEQGDSAMYLCASSSKGSSYNEQFFGPGTRLTVL.

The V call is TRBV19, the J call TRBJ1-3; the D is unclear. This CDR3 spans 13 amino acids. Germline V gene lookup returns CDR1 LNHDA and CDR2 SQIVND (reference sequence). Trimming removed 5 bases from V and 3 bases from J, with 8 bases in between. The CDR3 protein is CASSSPLGNTIYF. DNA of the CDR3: TGTGCCAGTAGTTCCCCCCTTGGAAACACCATATATTTT.

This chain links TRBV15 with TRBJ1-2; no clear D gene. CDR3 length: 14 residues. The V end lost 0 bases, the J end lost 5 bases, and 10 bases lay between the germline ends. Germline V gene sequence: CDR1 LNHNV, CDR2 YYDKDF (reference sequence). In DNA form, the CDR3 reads TGTGCCACCAGCAGAGATGAAACGGATTATGGCTACACCTTC. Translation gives CATSRDETDYGYTF.

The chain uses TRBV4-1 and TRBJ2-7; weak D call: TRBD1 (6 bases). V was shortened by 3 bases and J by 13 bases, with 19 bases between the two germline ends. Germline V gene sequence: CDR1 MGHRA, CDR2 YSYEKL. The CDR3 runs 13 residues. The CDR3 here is CASSQRTGHSLYF. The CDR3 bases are TGCGCCAGCAGCCAGAGAACGGGACACTCGCTCTACTTC.

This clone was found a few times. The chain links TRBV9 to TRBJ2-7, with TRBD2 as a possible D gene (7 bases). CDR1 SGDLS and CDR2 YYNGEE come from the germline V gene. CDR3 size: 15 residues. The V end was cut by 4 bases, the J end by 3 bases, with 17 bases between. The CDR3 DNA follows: TGTGCCAGCAGCCGAGGGGGGGAAGTGGGCTACGAGCAGTACTTC. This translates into CASSRGGEVGYEQYF. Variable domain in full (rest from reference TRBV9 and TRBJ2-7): DSGVTQTPKHLITATGQRVTLRCSPRSGDLSVYWYQQSLDQGLQFLIQYYNGEERAKGNILERFSAQQFPDLHSELNLSSLELGDSALYFCASSRGGEVGYEQYFGPGTRLTVT.

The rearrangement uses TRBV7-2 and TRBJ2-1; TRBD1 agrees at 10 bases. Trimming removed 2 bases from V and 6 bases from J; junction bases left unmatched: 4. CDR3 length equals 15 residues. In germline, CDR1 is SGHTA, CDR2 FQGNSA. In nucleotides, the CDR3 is TGTGCCAGCAGCTTACATGGGGACAGGGGCAATGAGCAGTTCTTC. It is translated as CASSLHGDRGNEQFF.

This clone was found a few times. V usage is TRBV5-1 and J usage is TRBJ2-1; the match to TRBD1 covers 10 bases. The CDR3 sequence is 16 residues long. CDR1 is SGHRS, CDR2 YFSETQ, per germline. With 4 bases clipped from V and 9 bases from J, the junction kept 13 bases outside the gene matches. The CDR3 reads CASSPSSGQGTGEQFF. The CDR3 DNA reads TGCGCCAGCAGCCCTTCTTCGGGACAGGGGACGGGTGAGCAGTTCTTC. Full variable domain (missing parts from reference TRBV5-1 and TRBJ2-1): KAGVTQTPRYLIKTRGQQVTLSCSPISGHRSVSWYQQTPGQGLQFLFEYFSETQRNKGNFPGRFSGRQFSNSRSEMNVSTLELGDSALYLCASSPSSGQGTGEQFFGPGTRLTVL.

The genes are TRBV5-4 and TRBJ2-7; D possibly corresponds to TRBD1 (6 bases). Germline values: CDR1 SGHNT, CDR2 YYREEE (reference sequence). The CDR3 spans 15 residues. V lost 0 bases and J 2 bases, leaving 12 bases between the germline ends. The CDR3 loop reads CASSLGSQGTYEQYF. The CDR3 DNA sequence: TGTGCCAGCAGCTTGGGCTCTCAGGGGACCTACGAGCAGTACTTC.

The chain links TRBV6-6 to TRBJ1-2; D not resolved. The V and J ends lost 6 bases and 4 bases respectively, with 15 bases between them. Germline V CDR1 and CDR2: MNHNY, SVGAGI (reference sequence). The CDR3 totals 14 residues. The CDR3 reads CASSFERTVYGYTF. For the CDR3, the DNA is TGTGCCAGCAGCTTCGAACGGACCGTCTATGGCTACACCTTC.

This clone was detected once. The CDR3 DNA follows: TGTGCCAGTAGTCCGAGGACAGGCCTCTATGGCTACACCTTC. It translates to CASSPRTGLYGYTF. The genes are TRBV19 and TRBJ1-2, with 7 bases matching TRBD1. V shed 5 bases, J shed 4 bases, and the junction held 7 bases outside the gene matches. The CDR3 covers 14 residues. Germline CDR1 LNHDA, CDR2 SQIVND (reference sequence). The full variable domain, in which reference TRBV19 and TRBJ1-2 provide the parts outside the CDR3, is DGGITQSPKYLFRKEGQNVTLSCEQNLNHDAMYWYRQDPGQGLRLIYYSQIVNDFQKGDIAEGYSVSREKKESFPLTVTSAQKNPTAFYLCASSPRTGLYGYTFGSGTRLTVV.

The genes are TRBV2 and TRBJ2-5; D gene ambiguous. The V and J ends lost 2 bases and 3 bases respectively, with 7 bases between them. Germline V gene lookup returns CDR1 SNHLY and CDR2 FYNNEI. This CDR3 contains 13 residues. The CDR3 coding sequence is TGTGCCAGCAGTGAATGGCAGAAAGAGACCCAGTACTTC. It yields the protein CASSEWQKETQYF. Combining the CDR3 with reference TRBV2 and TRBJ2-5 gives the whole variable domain EPEVTQTPSHQVTQMGQEVILRCVPISNHLYFYWYRQILGQKVEFLVSFYNNEISEKSEIFDDQFSVERPDGSNFTLKIRSTKLEDSAMYFCASSEWQKETQYFGPGTRLLVL.

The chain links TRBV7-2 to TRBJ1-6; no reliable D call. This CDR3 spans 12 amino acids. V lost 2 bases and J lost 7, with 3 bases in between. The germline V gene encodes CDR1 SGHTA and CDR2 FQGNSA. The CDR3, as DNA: TGTGCCAGCAGCTTAAGGAATTCACCCCTCCACTTT. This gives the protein CASSLRNSPLHF.

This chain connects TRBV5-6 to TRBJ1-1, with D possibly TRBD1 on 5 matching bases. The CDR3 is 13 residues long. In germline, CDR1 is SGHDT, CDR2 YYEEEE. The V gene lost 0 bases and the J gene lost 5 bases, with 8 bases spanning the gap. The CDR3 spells CASSLEGLTEAFF. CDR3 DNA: TGTGCCAGCAGCTTGGAGGGGCTTACTGAAGCTTTCTTT.

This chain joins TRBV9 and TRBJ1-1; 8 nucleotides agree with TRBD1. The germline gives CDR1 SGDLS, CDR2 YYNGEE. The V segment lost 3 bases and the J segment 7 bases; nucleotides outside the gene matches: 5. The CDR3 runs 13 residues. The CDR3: CASSAGDRNEAFF. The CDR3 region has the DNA TGTGCCAGCAGCGCTGGGGACAGGAATGAAGCTTTCTTT.

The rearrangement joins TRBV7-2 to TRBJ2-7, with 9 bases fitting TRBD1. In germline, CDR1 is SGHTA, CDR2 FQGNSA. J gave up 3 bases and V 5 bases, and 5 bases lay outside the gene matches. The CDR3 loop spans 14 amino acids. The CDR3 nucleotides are TGTGCCAGCAGCGACCGGGACAGGGTCTACGAGCAGTACTTC. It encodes CASSDRDRVYEQYF.

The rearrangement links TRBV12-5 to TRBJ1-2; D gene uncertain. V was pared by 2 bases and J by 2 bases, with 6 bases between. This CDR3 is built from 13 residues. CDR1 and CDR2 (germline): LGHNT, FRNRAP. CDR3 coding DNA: TGTGCTAGTGGTTTGTCAGGAAACTATGGCTACACCTTC. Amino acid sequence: CASGLSGNYGYTF.

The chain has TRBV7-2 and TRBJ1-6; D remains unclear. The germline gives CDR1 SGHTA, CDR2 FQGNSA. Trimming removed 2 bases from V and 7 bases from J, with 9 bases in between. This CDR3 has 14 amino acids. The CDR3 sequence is CASSLTVSNSPLHF. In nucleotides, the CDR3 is TGTGCCAGCAGCTTAACCGTATCCAATTCACCCCTCCACTTT. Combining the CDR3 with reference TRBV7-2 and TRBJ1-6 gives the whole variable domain GAGVSQSPSNKVTEKGKDVELRCDPISGHTALYWYRQSLGQGLEFLIYFQGNSAPDKSGLPSDRFSAERTGGSVSTLTIQRTQQEDSAVYLCASSLTVSNSPLHFGNGTRLTVT.

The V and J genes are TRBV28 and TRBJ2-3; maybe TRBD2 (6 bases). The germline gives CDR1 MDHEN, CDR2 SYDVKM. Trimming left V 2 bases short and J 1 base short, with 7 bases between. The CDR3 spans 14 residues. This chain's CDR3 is CASSLTGGTDTQYF. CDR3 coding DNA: TGTGCCAGCAGTTTAACGGGAGGCACAGATACGCAGTATTTT. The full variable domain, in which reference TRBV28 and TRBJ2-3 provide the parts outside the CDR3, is DVKVTQSSRYLVKRTGEKVFLECVQDMDHENMFWYRQDPGLGLRLIYFSYDVKMKEKGDIPEGYSVSREKKERFSLILESASTNQTSMYLCASSLTGGTDTQYFGPGTRLTVL.

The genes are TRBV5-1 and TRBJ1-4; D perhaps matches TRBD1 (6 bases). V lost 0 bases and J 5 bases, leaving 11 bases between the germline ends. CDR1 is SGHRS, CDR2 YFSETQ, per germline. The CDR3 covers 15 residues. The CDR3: CASSLAGTYNEKLFF. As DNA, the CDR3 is TGCGCCAGCAGCTTGGCAGGGACATACAATGAAAAACTGTTTTTT.

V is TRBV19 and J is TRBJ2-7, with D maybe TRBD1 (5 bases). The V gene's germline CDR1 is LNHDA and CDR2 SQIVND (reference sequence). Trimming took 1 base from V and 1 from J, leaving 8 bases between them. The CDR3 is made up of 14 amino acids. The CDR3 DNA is TGTGCCAGTAGTATAGGCCAGGGTTCCTACGAGCAGTACTTC. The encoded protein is CASSIGQGSYEQYF.